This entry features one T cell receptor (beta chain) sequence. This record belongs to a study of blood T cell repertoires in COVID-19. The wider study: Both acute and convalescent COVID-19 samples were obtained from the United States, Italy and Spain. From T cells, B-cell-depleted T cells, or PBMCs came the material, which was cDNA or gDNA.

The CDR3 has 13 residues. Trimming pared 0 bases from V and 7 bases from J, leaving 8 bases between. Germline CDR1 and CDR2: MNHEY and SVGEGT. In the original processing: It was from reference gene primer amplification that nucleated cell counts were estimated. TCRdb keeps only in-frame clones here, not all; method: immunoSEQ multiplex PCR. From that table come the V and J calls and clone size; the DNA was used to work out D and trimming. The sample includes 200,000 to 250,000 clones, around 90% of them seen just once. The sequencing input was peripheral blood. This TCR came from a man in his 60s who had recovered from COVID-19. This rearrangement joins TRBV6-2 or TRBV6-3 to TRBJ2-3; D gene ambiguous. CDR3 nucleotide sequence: TGTGCCAGCAGTTACTCTGGCAGTAATACGCAGTATTTT. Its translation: CASSYSGSNTQYF.